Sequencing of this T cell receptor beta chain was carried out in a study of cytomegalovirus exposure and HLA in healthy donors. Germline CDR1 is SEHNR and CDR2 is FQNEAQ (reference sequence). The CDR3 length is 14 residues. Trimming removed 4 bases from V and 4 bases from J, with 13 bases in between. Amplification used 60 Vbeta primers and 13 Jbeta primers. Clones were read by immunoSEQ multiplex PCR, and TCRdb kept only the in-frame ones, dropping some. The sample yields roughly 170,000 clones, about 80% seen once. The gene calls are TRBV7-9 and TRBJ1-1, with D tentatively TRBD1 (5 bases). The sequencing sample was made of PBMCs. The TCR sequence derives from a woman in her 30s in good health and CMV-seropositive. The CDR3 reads CASSSQSGGTEAFF. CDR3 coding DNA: TGTGCCAGCAGCTCCCAATCGGGGGGCACTGAAGCTTTCTTT.